Listed below are T cell receptor beta chains from one sample, sequenced in a study of T cell responses to AZD1222 COVID-19 vaccine. Clones were read by immunoSEQ multiplex PCR, and TCRdb kept only the in-frame ones, dropping some. The sample records tens of thousands of clones, approximately 80% being singletons. Sequences were derived from peripheral blood, sampled on day 0 of AZD1222 vaccination. The receptors were gathered from an adult in good health. Each CDR3 is given with its conserved first and last residue. A D gene is named only where the DNA matches it firmly. Clone size is stated in some rows and not others, as once, few, many or a class when expanded.

v_call: TRBV2
j_call: TRBJ1-5
clone_size: NA
d_call: NA
cdr3_nt: TGTGCCAGCAAGGAAGACAGGTACAATCAGCCCCAGCATTTT
cdr3_aa: CASKEDRYNQPQHF

v_call: TRBV6-5
j_call: TRBJ1-4
clone_size: NA
d_call: NA
cdr3_nt: TGTGCCAGCAGTCACAGGGTGTCTAATGAAAAACTGTTTTTT
cdr3_aa: CASSHRVSNEKLFF

v_call: TRBV11-2
j_call: TRBJ1-6
clone_size: NA
d_call: TRBD1
cdr3_nt: TGTGCCAGCAGCTTAGGGGCAGGGGGTTCACCCCTCCACTTT
cdr3_aa: CASSLGAGGSPLHF

v_call: TRBV9
j_call: TRBJ2-5
clone_size: NA
d_call: TRBD2
cdr3_nt: TGTGCCAGCAGCGTTTCTAGCGGGGGACGGGAGACCCAGTACTTC
cdr3_aa: CASSVSSGGRETQYF

v_call: TRBV7-9
j_call: TRBJ1-1
clone_size: NA
d_call: NA
cdr3_nt: TGTGCCAGCAGCTTATTGGGGAATGGCGCTGAAGCTTTCTTT
cdr3_aa: CASSLLGNGAEAFF

v_call: TRBV7-2
j_call: TRBJ2-5
clone_size: NA
d_call: NA
cdr3_nt: TGTGCCAGCAGCTCCTCTTCGGGGACGTGGGAGACCCAGTACTTC
cdr3_aa: CASSSSSGTWETQYF

v_call: TRBV12-3/TRBV12-4
j_call: TRBJ1-2
clone_size: few
d_call: NA
cdr3_nt: TGTGCCAGCAGTTTCGGGGGGGGCTACACCTTC
cdr3_aa: CASSFGGGYTF

v_call: TRBV14
j_call: TRBJ1-1
clone_size: NA
d_call: NA
cdr3_nt: TGTGCCAGCAGCCAAGGCGGAGGGGGTCGGAGCACTGAAGCTTTCTTT
cdr3_aa: CASSQGGGGRSTEAFF

v_call: TRBV27
j_call: TRBJ2-3
clone_size: NA
d_call: NA
cdr3_nt: TGTGCCAGCAGTTTGTACGGGTACGCGACAGATACGCAGTATTTT
cdr3_aa: CASSLYGYATDTQYF

v_call: TRBV29-1
j_call: TRBJ2-1
clone_size: NA
d_call: TRBD1
cdr3_nt: TGCAGTGGACTTGAGACAGGGGGTTACAATGAGCAGTTCTTC
cdr3_aa: CSGLETGGYNEQFF

v_call: TRBV7-9
j_call: TRBJ2-5
clone_size: NA
d_call: NA
cdr3_nt: TGTGCCAGCAACCACGTGGGACGGGAGGAGACCCAGTACTTC
cdr3_aa: CASNHVGREETQYF

v_call: TRBV10-3
j_call: TRBJ2-7
clone_size: NA
d_call: NA
cdr3_nt: TGTGCCATCAGTCGGGCATACAGGGAATCCGAGCAGTACTTC
cdr3_aa: CAISRAYRESEQYF

v_call: TRBV6-5
j_call: TRBJ2-3
clone_size: NA
d_call: NA
cdr3_nt: TGTGCCAGCAGTTACGGTCAGGGAGGGGGTTATACGCAGTATTTT
cdr3_aa: CASSYGQGGGYTQYF

v_call: TRBV27
j_call: TRBJ2-1
clone_size: NA
d_call: NA
cdr3_nt: TGTGCCAGCAGTTTTGCGCACAATGAGCAGTTCTTC
cdr3_aa: CASSFAHNEQFF

v_call: TRBV7-3
j_call: TRBJ1-1
clone_size: NA
d_call: TRBD1
cdr3_nt: TGTGCCAGCAGCCCTACAGGGACAGTCGCTGAAGCTTTCTTT
cdr3_aa: CASSPTGTVAEAFF

v_call: TRBV27
j_call: TRBJ2-7
clone_size: NA
d_call: TRBD2
cdr3_nt: TGTGCCAGCAGTTGGGGACTAGCGGGAGGGTACGAGCAGTACTTC
cdr3_aa: CASSWGLAGGYEQYF

v_call: TRBV7-8
j_call: TRBJ1-5
clone_size: NA
d_call: NA
cdr3_nt: TGTGCCAGCAGCCAAAAACTAGGGACGGCGTGGCAGCCCCAGCATTTT
cdr3_aa: CASSQKLGTAWQPQHF

v_call: TRBV7-8
j_call: TRBJ1-6
clone_size: NA
d_call: NA
cdr3_nt: TGTGCCAGCAGCTTAGTTATAGGGTATAATTCACCCCTCCACTTT
cdr3_aa: CASSLVIGYNSPLHF

v_call: TRBV9
j_call: TRBJ1-1
clone_size: NA
d_call: NA
cdr3_nt: TGTGCCAGCAGCGTAGGGCAGGGGAAAACTGAAGCTTTCTTT
cdr3_aa: CASSVGQGKTEAFF

v_call: TRBV21-1
j_call: TRBJ1-3
clone_size: few
d_call: NA
cdr3_nt: TGTGCCAGCAGCCGACGTCTAGGGTGCTCAGGAAACACCATATATTTT
cdr3_aa: CASSRRLGCSGNTIYF

v_call: TRBV28
j_call: TRBJ1-1
clone_size: NA
d_call: TRBD1
cdr3_nt: TGTGCCAGCAGTTTAGTGGACAGGGGGAACACTGAAGCTTTCTTT
cdr3_aa: CASSLVDRGNTEAFF

v_call: TRBV9
j_call: TRBJ2-5
clone_size: few
d_call: NA
cdr3_nt: TGTGCCAGCAGCGTAACACGGGGCCAAGAGACCCAGTACTTC
cdr3_aa: CASSVTRGQETQYF

v_call: TRBV2
j_call: TRBJ1-6
clone_size: NA
d_call: NA
cdr3_nt: TGTGCCAGCGGCGCACAGGGTGAAAGGAATTCACCCCTCCACTTT
cdr3_aa: CASGAQGERNSPLHF

v_call: TRBV28
j_call: TRBJ2-5
clone_size: NA
d_call: TRBD1
cdr3_nt: TGTGCCAGCACCAAATTACAGGGGAATCAAGAGACCCAGTACTTC
cdr3_aa: CASTKLQGNQETQYF

v_call: TRBV24-1
j_call: TRBJ2-1
clone_size: once
d_call: NA
cdr3_nt: TGTGCCACCAGTGTCTTGGATGAGCAGTTCTTC
cdr3_aa: CATSVLDEQFF

v_call: TRBV5-1
j_call: TRBJ2-2
clone_size: NA
d_call: TRBD1
cdr3_nt: TGCGCCAGCAGCTTGGAGGGACAGGGGAACGGGGAGCTGTTTTTT
cdr3_aa: CASSLEGQGNGELFF

v_call: TRBV24-1
j_call: TRBJ2-2
clone_size: NA
d_call: NA
cdr3_nt: TGTGCCACCAGTGACCCTTTTCTGGACTCCGGGGAGCTGTTTTTT
cdr3_aa: CATSDPFLDSGELFF

v_call: TRBV11-2
j_call: TRBJ2-1
clone_size: once
d_call: TRBD1
cdr3_nt: TGTGCCAGCAGCTTAGGACAGGGATACAATGAGCAGTTCTTC
cdr3_aa: CASSLGQGYNEQFF

v_call: TRBV7-9
j_call: TRBJ2-5
clone_size: once
d_call: NA
cdr3_nt: TGTGCCAGCAGCCCACGCCCTAACAGGGCCGGAGAGACCCAGTACTTC
cdr3_aa: CASSPRPNRAGETQYF

v_call: TRBV7-2
j_call: TRBJ2-5
clone_size: NA
d_call: NA
cdr3_nt: TGTGCCAGCAGCGCGGAGTTACAAGAGACCCAGTACTTC
cdr3_aa: CASSAELQETQYF

v_call: TRBV15
j_call: TRBJ2-1
clone_size: once
d_call: TRBD2
cdr3_nt: TGTGCCACCAGCCCAGGGACTAGCGGATACAATGAGCAGTTCTTC
cdr3_aa: CATSPGTSGYNEQFF

v_call: TRBV6-4
j_call: TRBJ2-2
clone_size: few
d_call: TRBD1
cdr3_nt: TGTGCCAGCGGTGCAACAGGGGGCGTCGGGGAGCTGTTTTTT
cdr3_aa: CASGATGGVGELFF

v_call: TRBV9
j_call: TRBJ2-1
clone_size: NA
d_call: NA
cdr3_nt: TGTGCCAGCAGCGAGGGGGTCGGCTATAATATGCAGTTCTTC
cdr3_aa: CASSEGVGYNMQFF

v_call: TRBV28
j_call: TRBJ2-1
clone_size: NA
d_call: TRBD1
cdr3_nt: TGTGCCAGCAGTTTCGCATTGGGGAGCGGACAGGGACCCTACAATGAGCAGTTCTTC
cdr3_aa: CASSFALGSGQGPYNEQFF

v_call: TRBV10-3
j_call: TRBJ1-2
clone_size: NA
d_call: NA
cdr3_nt: TGTGCCATCAGTGATGGTTCCCCGGGAAACTATGGCTACACCTTC
cdr3_aa: CAISDGSPGNYGYTF

v_call: TRBV10-3
j_call: TRBJ2-2
clone_size: NA
d_call: NA
cdr3_nt: TGTGCCATCAGTGAGGGGGCCGGGGAGCTGTTTTTT
cdr3_aa: CAISEGAGELFF

v_call: TRBV3-1/TRBV3-2
j_call: TRBJ2-1
clone_size: once
d_call: TRBD2
cdr3_nt: TGTGCCAGCAGCCTTACCCCGGGACTAGCTAACAATGAGCAGTTCTTC
cdr3_aa: CASSLTPGLANNEQFF

v_call: TRBV6-5
j_call: TRBJ1-1
clone_size: NA
d_call: NA
cdr3_nt: TGTGCCAGCAGAATTATACTAGACACTGAAGCTTTCTTT
cdr3_aa: CASRIILDTEAFF

v_call: TRBV11-2
j_call: TRBJ1-1
clone_size: NA
d_call: NA
cdr3_nt: TGTGCCAGCAGCTCTTCCGGGACAACGAACACTGAAGCTTTCTTT
cdr3_aa: CASSSSGTTNTEAFF

v_call: TRBV10-2
j_call: TRBJ1-1
clone_size: NA
d_call: NA
cdr3_nt: TGCGCCAGCAGGGGGACGGGACCTGAAGCTTTCTTT
cdr3_aa: CASRGTGPEAFF

v_call: TRBV12-5
j_call: TRBJ2-5
clone_size: NA
d_call: TRBD1
cdr3_nt: TGTGCTAGTGGCCCGACAGGGCGGGAGACCCAGTACTTC
cdr3_aa: CASGPTGRETQYF

v_call: TRBV6-2/TRBV6-3
j_call: TRBJ2-5
clone_size: NA
d_call: NA
cdr3_nt: TGTGCCAGCAGCCGACGGGACCCACAAGTCCAAGAGACCCAGTACTTC
cdr3_aa: CASSRRDPQVQETQYF

v_call: TRBV7-2
j_call: TRBJ1-4
clone_size: NA
d_call: TRBD1
cdr3_nt: TGTGCCAGCAGCCCGACAGGGCCTAATGAAAAACTGTTTTTT
cdr3_aa: CASSPTGPNEKLFF

v_call: TRBV28
j_call: TRBJ2-5
clone_size: NA
d_call: TRBD2
cdr3_nt: TGTGCCAGCAGTTTCCTTGGACTAGCGGGGGCAGAGACCCAGTACTTC
cdr3_aa: CASSFLGLAGAETQYF

v_call: TRBV4-1
j_call: TRBJ2-7
clone_size: NA
d_call: NA
cdr3_nt: TGCGCCAGCAGCCAGGCCGTGACACCGACCTCTTACGAGCAGTACTTC
cdr3_aa: CASSQAVTPTSYEQYF

v_call: TRBV3-1/TRBV3-2
j_call: TRBJ1-3
clone_size: NA
d_call: NA
cdr3_nt: TGTGCCAGCAGCCAATCTCTAGTGGACACCATATATTTT
cdr3_aa: CASSQSLVDTIYF

v_call: TRBV6-2/TRBV6-3
j_call: TRBJ1-1
clone_size: NA
d_call: NA
cdr3_nt: TGTGCCAGCAGTTTAGTTCGGCGCGACACTGAAGCTTTCTTT
cdr3_aa: CASSLVRRDTEAFF

v_call: TRBV27
j_call: TRBJ2-6
clone_size: NA
d_call: NA
cdr3_nt: TGTGCCACCCTGGAGATAGGACTTCGCGCTGGGGCCAACGTCCTGACTTTC
cdr3_aa: CATLEIGLRAGANVLTF

v_call: TRBV6-5
j_call: TRBJ2-7
clone_size: once
d_call: NA
cdr3_nt: TGTGCCAGCAGTCGGGGGTCCCGCTACTCCCACGAGCAGTACTTC
cdr3_aa: CASSRGSRYSHEQYF

v_call: TRBV4-1
j_call: TRBJ1-1
clone_size: once
d_call: NA
cdr3_nt: TGCGCCAGCAGCCTCCGGGTAGGACCTGAAGCTTTCTTT
cdr3_aa: CASSLRVGPEAFF

v_call: TRBV5-1
j_call: TRBJ1-1
clone_size: NA
d_call: TRBD1
cdr3_nt: TGCGCCAGCACCCTCTCGACAGGGGGGACTGAAGCTTTCTTT
cdr3_aa: CASTLSTGGTEAFF

v_call: TRBV5-5
j_call: TRBJ1-1
clone_size: once
d_call: NA
cdr3_nt: TGTGCCAGCAGCTTGGGCCCACGTGGGATGAACACTGAAGCTTTCTTT
cdr3_aa: CASSLGPRGMNTEAFF

v_call: TRBV28
j_call: TRBJ1-1
clone_size: NA
d_call: NA
cdr3_nt: TGTGCCAGCAGTTTACAGGGTATACCTGAAGCTTTCTTT
cdr3_aa: CASSLQGIPEAFF

v_call: TRBV19
j_call: TRBJ1-2
clone_size: NA
d_call: NA
cdr3_nt: TGTGCCAGTAGTATAGCGGGAGGGTATGACTATGGCTACACCTTC
cdr3_aa: CASSIAGGYDYGYTF

v_call: TRBV7-9
j_call: TRBJ1-6
clone_size: NA
d_call: NA
cdr3_nt: TGTGCCAGCAGCTTAGACCCGGTGGGGAATTCACCCCTCCACTTT
cdr3_aa: CASSLDPVGNSPLHF

v_call: TRBV5-6
j_call: TRBJ2-2
clone_size: NA
d_call: NA
cdr3_nt: TGTGCCAGCAGCTTGGAGGGGGAGCTGTTTTTT
cdr3_aa: CASSLEGELFF

v_call: TRBV3-1/TRBV3-2
j_call: TRBJ1-1
clone_size: NA
d_call: NA
cdr3_nt: TGTGCCAGCAGCCAACATGGGGTCACTGAAGCTTTCTTT
cdr3_aa: CASSQHGVTEAFF